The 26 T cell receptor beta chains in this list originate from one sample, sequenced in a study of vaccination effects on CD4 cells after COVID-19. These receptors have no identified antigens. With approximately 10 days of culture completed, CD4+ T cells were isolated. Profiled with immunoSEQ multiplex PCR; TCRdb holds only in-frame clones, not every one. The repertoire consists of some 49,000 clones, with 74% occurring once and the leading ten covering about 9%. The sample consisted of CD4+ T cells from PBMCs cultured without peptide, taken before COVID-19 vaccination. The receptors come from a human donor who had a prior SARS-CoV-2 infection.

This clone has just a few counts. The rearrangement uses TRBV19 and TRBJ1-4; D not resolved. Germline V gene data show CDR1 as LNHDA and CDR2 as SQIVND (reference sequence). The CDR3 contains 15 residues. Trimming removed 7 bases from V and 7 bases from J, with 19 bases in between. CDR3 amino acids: CASTLVGGAAEKLFF. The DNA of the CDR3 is TGTGCCAGTACCCTAGTGGGAGGAGCTGCTGAAAAACTGTTTTTT.

This CDR3 reads CAWSKRVGTAGNTIYF. The CDR3 DNA sequence: TGTGCCTGGAGTAAAAGAGTGGGGACAGCCGGAAACACCATATATTTT. J is TRBJ1-3 and V is TRBV30, with 7 bases lining up with TRBD1. Trimming removed 2 bases from V and 4 bases from J; junction bases left unmatched: 11. The CDR3 runs 16 residues. Germline V CDR1 and CDR2: GTSNPN, SVGIG (reference sequence). The whole variable domain, remainder taken from reference TRBV30 and TRBJ1-3, is SQTIHQWPATLVQPVGSPLSLECTVEGTSNPNLYWYRQAAGRGLQLLFYSVGIGQISSEVPQNLSASRPQDRQFILSSKKLLLSDSGFYLCAWSKRVGTAGNTIYFGEGSWLTVV.

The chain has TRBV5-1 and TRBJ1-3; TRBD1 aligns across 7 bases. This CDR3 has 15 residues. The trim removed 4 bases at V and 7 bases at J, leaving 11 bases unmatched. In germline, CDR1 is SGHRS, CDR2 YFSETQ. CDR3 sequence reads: CASSPGTARRNTIYF. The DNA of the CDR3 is TGCGCCAGCAGCCCGGGGACAGCCCGGAGGAACACCATATATTTT.

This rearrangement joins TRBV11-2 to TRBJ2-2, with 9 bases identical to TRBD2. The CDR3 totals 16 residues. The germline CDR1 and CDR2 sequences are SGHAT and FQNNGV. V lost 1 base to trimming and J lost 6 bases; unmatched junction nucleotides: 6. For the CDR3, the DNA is TGTGCCAGCAGCTTAGTATCAGCGGGAGGACCCGGGGAGCTGTTTTTT. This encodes CASSLVSAGGPGELFF.

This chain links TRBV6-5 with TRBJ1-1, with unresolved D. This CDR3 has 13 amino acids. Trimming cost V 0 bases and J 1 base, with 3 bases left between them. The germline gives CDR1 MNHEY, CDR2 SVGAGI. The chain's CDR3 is CASSYSRNTEAFF. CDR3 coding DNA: TGTGCCAGCAGTTACTCCAGGAACACTGAAGCTTTCTTT.

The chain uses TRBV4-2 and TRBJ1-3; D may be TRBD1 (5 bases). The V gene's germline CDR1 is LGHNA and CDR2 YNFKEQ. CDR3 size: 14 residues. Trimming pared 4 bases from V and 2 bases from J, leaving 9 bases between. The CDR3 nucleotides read TGTGCCAGCAGCCTCCTGGGGGCTGGAAACACCATATATTTT. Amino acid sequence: CASSLLGAGNTIYF.

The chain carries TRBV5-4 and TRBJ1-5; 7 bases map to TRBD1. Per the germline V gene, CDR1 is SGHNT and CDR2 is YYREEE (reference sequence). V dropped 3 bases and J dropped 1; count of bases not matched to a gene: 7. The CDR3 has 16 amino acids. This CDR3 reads CASSYLTGKSNQPQHF. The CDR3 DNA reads TGTGCCAGCAGCTACCTGACAGGGAAGAGCAATCAGCCCCAGCATTTT.

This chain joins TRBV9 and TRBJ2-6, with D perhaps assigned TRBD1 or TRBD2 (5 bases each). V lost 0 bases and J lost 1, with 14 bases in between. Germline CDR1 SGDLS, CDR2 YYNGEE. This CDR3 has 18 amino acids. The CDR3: CASSVALGRESGANVLTF. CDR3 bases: TGTGCCAGCAGCGTAGCTTTGGGACGAGAGTCTGGGGCCAACGTCCTGACTTTC. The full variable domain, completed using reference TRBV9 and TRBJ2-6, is DSGVTQTPKHLITATGQRVTLRCSPRSGDLSVYWYQQSLDQGLQFLIQYYNGEERAKGNILERFSAQQFPDLHSELNLSSLELGDSALYFCASSVALGRESGANVLTFGAGSRLTVL.

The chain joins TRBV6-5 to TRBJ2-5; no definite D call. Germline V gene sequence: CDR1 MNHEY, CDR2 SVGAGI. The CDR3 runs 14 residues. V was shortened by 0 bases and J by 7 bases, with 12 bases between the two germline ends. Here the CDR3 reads CASSYSPNLLTQYF. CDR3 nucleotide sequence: TGTGCCAGCAGTTACTCACCTAACCTCCTGACCCAGTACTTC.

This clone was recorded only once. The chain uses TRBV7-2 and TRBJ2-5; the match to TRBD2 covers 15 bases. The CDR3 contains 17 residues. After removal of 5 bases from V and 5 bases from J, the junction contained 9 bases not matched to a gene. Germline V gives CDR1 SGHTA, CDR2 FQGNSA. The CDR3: CASSPGLAGGPGETQYF. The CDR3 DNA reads TGTGCCAGCAGCCCCGGACTAGCGGGAGGGCCGGGGGAGACCCAGTACTTC.

The CDR3 protein is CASRVGETQYF. The CDR3 DNA is TGTGCCAGCAGGGTGGGAGAGACCCAGTACTTC. The chain recombines TRBV12-3 or TRBV12-4 with TRBJ2-5; D unresolved. Trimming removed 6 bases at V and 4 bases at J, with 6 bases between. This CDR3 has 11 amino acids.

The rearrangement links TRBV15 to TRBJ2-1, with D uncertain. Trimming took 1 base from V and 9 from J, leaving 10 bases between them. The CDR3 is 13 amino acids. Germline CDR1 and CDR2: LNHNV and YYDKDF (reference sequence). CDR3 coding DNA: TGTGCCACCAGCAGAGGTTTGGGGTCTGAGCAGTTCTTC. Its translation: CATSRGLGSEQFF.

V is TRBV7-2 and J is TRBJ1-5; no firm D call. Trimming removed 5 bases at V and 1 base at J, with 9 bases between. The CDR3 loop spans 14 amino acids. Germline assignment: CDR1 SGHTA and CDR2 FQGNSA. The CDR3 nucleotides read TGTGCCAGCAGCCTGGACCGAAGCAATCAGCCCCAGCATTTT. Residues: CASSLDRSNQPQHF.

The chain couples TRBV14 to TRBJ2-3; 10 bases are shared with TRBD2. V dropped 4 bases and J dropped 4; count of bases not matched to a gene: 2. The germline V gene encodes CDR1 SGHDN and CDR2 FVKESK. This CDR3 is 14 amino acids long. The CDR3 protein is CASSPGLASDTQYF. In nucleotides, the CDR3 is TGTGCCAGCAGCCCGGGACTAGCGTCAGATACGCAGTATTTT.

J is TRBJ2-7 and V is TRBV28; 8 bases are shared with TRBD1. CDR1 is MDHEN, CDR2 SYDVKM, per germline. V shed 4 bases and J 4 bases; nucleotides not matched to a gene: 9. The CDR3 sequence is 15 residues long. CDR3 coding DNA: TGTGCCAGCAGTTATAACAGGGGGTGGGTATACGAGCAGTACTTC. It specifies CASSYNRGWVYEQYF.

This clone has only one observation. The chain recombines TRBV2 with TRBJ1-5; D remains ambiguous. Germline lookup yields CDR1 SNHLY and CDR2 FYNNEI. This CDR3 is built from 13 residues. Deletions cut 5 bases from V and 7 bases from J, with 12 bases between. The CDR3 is CASSSSLEQPQHF. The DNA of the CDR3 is TGTGCCAGCAGTAGTTCTCTAGAGCAGCCCCAGCATTTT.

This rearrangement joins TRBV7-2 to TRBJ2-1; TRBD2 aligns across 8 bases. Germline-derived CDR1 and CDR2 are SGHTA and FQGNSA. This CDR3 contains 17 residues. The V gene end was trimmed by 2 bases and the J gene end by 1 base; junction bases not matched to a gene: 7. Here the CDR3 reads CASSLSGGRRSYNEQFF. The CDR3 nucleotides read TGTGCCAGCAGCTTATCCGGCGGGAGGAGGTCCTACAATGAGCAGTTCTTC.

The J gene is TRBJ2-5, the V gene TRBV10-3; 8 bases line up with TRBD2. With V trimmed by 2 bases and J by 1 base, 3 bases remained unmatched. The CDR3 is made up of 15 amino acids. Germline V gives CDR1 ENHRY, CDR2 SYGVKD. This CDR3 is CAISEISGAQETQYF. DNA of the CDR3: TGTGCCATCAGTGAGATTAGCGGGGCCCAAGAGACCCAGTACTTC.

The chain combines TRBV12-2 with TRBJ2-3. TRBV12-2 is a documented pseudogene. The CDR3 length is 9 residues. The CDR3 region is CASRLAGPF. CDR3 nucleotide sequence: TGTGCAAGTCGCTTAGCGGGACCCTTT.

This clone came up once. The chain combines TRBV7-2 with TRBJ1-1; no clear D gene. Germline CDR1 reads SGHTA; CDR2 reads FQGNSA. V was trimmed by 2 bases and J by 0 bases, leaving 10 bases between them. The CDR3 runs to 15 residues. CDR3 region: CASSLFYLMNTEAFF. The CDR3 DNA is TGTGCCAGCAGCTTATTTTACCTCATGAACACTGAAGCTTTCTTT.

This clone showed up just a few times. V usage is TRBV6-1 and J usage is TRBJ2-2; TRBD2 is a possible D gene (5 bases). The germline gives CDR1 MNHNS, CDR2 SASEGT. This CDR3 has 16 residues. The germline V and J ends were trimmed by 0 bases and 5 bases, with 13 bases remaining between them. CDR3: CASSEASYPGTGELFF. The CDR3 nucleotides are TGTGCCAGCAGTGAAGCTTCCTACCCGGGGACCGGGGAGCTGTTTTTT.

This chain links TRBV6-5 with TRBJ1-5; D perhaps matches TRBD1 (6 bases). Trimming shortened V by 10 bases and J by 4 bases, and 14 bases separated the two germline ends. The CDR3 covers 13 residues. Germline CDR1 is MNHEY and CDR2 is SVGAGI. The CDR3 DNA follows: TGTGCCACCGCAGGACAGCCTAATCAGCCCCAGCATTTT. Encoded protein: CATAGQPNQPQHF.

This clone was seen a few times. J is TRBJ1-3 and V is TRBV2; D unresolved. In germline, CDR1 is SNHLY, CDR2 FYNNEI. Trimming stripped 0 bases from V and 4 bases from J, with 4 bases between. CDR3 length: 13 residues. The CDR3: CASSEASGNTIYF. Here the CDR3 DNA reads TGTGCCAGCAGTGAAGCTTCGGGAAACACCATATATTTT.

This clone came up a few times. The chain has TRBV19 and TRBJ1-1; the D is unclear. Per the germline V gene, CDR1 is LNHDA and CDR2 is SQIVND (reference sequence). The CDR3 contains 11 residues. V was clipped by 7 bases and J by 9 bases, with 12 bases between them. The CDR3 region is CASTFFGKAFF. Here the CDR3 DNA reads TGTGCCAGTACTTTTTTCGGAAAAGCTTTCTTT.

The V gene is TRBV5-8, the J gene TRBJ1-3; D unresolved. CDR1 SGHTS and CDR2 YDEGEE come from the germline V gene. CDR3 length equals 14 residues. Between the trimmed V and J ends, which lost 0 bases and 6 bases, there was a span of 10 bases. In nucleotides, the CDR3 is TGTGCCAGCAGCTTGGGAGGAATTGAAAACACCATATATTTT. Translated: CASSLGGIENTIYF.

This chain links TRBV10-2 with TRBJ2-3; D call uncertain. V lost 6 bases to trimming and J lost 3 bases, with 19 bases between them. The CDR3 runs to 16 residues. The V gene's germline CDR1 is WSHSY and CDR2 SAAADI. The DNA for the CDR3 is TGCGCCAGCAGACCTGCAACTATGCTCAAAACAGATACGCAGTATTTT. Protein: CASRPATMLKTDTQYF.